This passage covers 3 T cell receptor beta chains from one sample sequenced in a study of cytomegalovirus exposure and HLA in healthy donors. Primers included in the PCR were 60 Vbeta and 13 Jbeta primers. The assay was immunoSEQ multiplex PCR, and TCRdb's table has in-frame clones only and misses some. The sample has roughly 200,000 clones, roughly an eighth seen once. The sample comprised PBMCs. The source of these receptors is a man aged 45-60 years in good health and CMV-seropositive.

The chain links TRBV4-1 to TRBJ1-1; weak D call: TRBD1 (5 bases). This CDR3 is built from 17 residues. V was cut by 0 bases and J by 6 bases, with 20 bases left in between. Per germline, CDR1 MGHRA and CDR2 YSYEKL. The CDR3 DNA follows: TGCGCCAGCAGCCAAGAAATGACCGTCGGAAAGGGGTCTGAAGCTTTCTTT. Residues: CASSQEMTVGKGSEAFF.

This clone was counted only a few times. This sequence joins TRBV7-9 and TRBJ1-1, with D uncertain. Per the germline V gene, CDR1 is SEHNR and CDR2 is FQNEAQ (reference sequence). This CDR3 is 12 amino acids long. V was shortened by 5 bases and J by 5 bases, with 9 bases between the two germline ends. For the CDR3, the DNA is TGTGCCAGCAGCCTTCCGGGGACTGAAGCTTTCTTT. It codes for CASSLPGTEAFF.

This chain joins TRBV28 and TRBJ1-4, with a weak D call TRBD1 (5 bases). The germline V and J ends were trimmed by 8 bases and 4 bases, with 14 bases remaining between them. This CDR3 is 14 amino acids long. Per germline, CDR1 MDHEN and CDR2 SYDVKM. The chain's CDR3 is CASRGGGINEKLFF. The DNA for the CDR3 is TGTGCCAGCCGGGGCGGGGGGATTAATGAAAAACTGTTTTTT.